The 25 T cell receptor beta chains given below trace back to one sample, sequenced in a study of T cells in Graves' hyperthyroidism and ophthalmopathy. What was amplified from RNA transcripts were TCR beta CDR3 regions. Primed by the HTBI set, a first-round RT-PCR was run on the TCR CDR3. TCRdb called the multiplex PCR reads again in MiXCR, with one record for every CDR3 protein. The sample consists of roughly 530,000 distinct CDR3 sequences, approximately 17% of them appearing once. The specimen was blood. These receptors originate from a young woman with Graves' ophthalmopathy.

The rearrangement uses TRBV18 and TRBJ1-3; D gene unclear. The CDR3 extends over 15 amino acids. V was trimmed by 3 bases and J by 4 bases, leaving 13 bases between them. Germline lookup yields CDR1 KGHSH and CDR2 LQKENI. The DNA of the CDR3 is TGTGCCAGCTCACCGCAGGAGGTGTACGGAAACACCATATATTTT. This encodes CASSPQEVYGNTIYF.

This clonotype appeared a few times. The DNA for the CDR3 is TGCAGCGTCGTGGACAGGTTAGGCGATGAGCAGTTCTTC. Translating it yields CSVVDRLGDEQFF. The chain combines TRBV29-1 with TRBJ2-1; 7 bases fit TRBD1. V shed 6 bases, J shed 8 bases, and the junction held 10 bases outside the gene matches. The germline V gene has CDR1 SQVTM and CDR2 ANQGSEA. This CDR3 has 13 amino acids.

There are many counts of this clonotype. This chain joins TRBV6-1 and TRBJ2-7; weak D call: TRBD1 (6 bases). The CDR3 consists of 14 residues. Germline V gene lookup returns CDR1 MNHNS and CDR2 SASEGT. V was cut by 0 bases and J by 1 base, with 7 bases left in between. The CDR3 bases are TGTGCCAGCAGTGAAGCCGGGACATCCTACGAGCAGTACTTC. This codes for CASSEAGTSYEQYF.

This clonotype was counted many times. The chain uses TRBV28 and TRBJ2-7; the D is unclear. This CDR3 spans 11 amino acids. Trimming removed 1 base from V and 7 bases from J, with 5 bases in between. Per germline, CDR1 MDHEN and CDR2 SYDVKM. The CDR3 here is CASSLLAEQYF. The CDR3 DNA is TGTGCCAGCAGTTTATTGGCGGAGCAGTACTTC.

The chain employs TRBV19 and TRBJ2-2; D is unresolved. Trimming left V 6 bases short and J 0 bases short, with 8 bases between. CDR3 length: 14 residues. Germline CDR1 is LNHDA and CDR2 is SQIVND (reference sequence). CDR3 DNA sequence: TGTGCCAGTAGCTGGGAATCGAACACCGGGGAGCTGTTTTTT. It specifies CASSWESNTGELFF.

This clonotype was counted ten times or more. V usage is TRBV20-1 and J usage is TRBJ2-5, with 7 bases that match TRBD1. Germline V gene lookup returns CDR1 DFQATT and CDR2 SNEGSKA (reference sequence). This CDR3 is built from 15 residues. Trimming removed 3 bases from V and 5 bases from J; junction bases left unmatched: 12. CDR3 nucleotides: TGCAGTGCTAGCCGAGGGGACAGTGTGGTCGAGACCCAGTACTTC. This translates into CSASRGDSVVETQYF.

This clonotype was detected many times. This sequence joins TRBV11-2 and TRBJ1-1; no firm D call. V lost 3 bases and J lost 10, with 18 bases in between. Looked up from germline, CDR1 is SGHAT and CDR2 is FQNNGV. The CDR3 runs to 14 residues. The CDR3 nucleotides read TGTGCCAGCAGCTTGACGGAACGCGGTTTTGGAGCTTTCTTT. Protein sequence: CASSLTERGFGAFF.

At least ten counts were recorded for this clonotype. The chain combines TRBV20-1 with TRBJ1-4; maybe TRBD1 (6 bases). The CDR3 loop spans 12 amino acids. CDR1 and CDR2 from the germline V gene are DFQATT and SNEGSKA (reference sequence). Trimming cost V 3 bases and J 8 bases, with 10 bases left between them. The CDR3 nucleotides are TGCAGTGCTAGCAGGGGTTTGGAAAAACTGTTTTTT. Residues: CSASRGLEKLFF.

The rearrangement uses TRBV20-1 and TRBJ2-3; 7 nucleotides match TRBD2. The V gene's germline CDR1 is DFQATT and CDR2 SNEGSKA (reference sequence). The junction had 8 bases not matched to a gene; V was cut back by 1 base and J by 4 bases. This CDR3 has 15 amino acids. CDR3 DNA: TGCAGTGCTAGAGCGGCCAGCGGGATGGCAGATACGCAGTATTTT. Translated: CSARAASGMADTQYF.

This clonotype showed up many times. The chain has TRBV11-2 and TRBJ2-7; D gene unclear. From germline, CDR1 is SGHAT and CDR2 FQNNGV. This CDR3 spans 13 amino acids. The ends were cut back, 5 bases at V and 3 bases at J, with 11 bases in the middle. Here the CDR3 DNA reads TGTGCCAGCAGCCCTGGGCTGGTCTACGAGCAGTACTTC. As protein: CASSPGLVYEQYF.

This clonotype was observed a handful of times. The rearrangement joins TRBV20-1 to TRBJ2-2, with TRBD2 matching over 8 bases. Unmatched junction bases numbered 2, after V lost 5 bases and J lost 6 bases. From germline, CDR1 is DFQATT and CDR2 SNEGSKA (reference sequence). The CDR3 covers 12 residues. CDR3 loop: CSARREAGELFF. In DNA, the CDR3 is TGCAGTGCTCGGCGGGAGGCCGGGGAGCTGTTTTTT.

The chain uses TRBV12-3 or TRBV12-4 and TRBJ1-5; the match to TRBD1 covers 7 bases. The CDR3 covers 14 residues. V was clipped by 3 bases and J by 5 bases; unmatched bases: 4. The CDR3 loop reads CASSFPTGDQPQHF. In nucleotides, the CDR3 is TGTGCCAGCAGTTTTCCAACAGGGGATCAGCCCCAGCATTTT.

This clonotype was found many times. The chain couples TRBV7-2 to TRBJ2-5, with D possibly being TRBD1 (6 bases). The CDR3 spans 15 residues. CDR1 is SGHTA, CDR2 FQGNSA, per germline. Trimming left V 2 bases short and J 1 base short, with 11 bases between. CDR3 protein: CASSLQGIAQETQYF. The CDR3 region has the DNA TGTGCCAGCAGCTTACAGGGGATTGCCCAAGAGACCCAGTACTTC. Supplemented by reference TRBV7-2 and TRBJ2-5, the full variable domain reads GAGVSQSPSNKVTEKGKDVELRCDPISGHTALYWYRQSLGQGLEFLIYFQGNSAPDKSGLPSDRFSAERTGGSVSTLTIQRTQQEDSAVYLCASSLQGIAQETQYFGPGTRLLVL.

This clonotype has a count of ten or more. V and J are TRBV7-9 and TRBJ2-1; tentatively, D is TRBD2 (6 bases). Trimming took off 5 bases at V and 8 bases at J, with 19 bases between the two ends. This CDR3 has 15 amino acids. CDR1 and CDR2 (germline): SEHNR, FQNEAQ (reference sequence). The CDR3 loop is CASSPPGVGPHEQFF. The CDR3 bases are TGTGCCAGCAGCCCTCCGGGGGTAGGGCCCCATGAGCAGTTCTTC.

This clonotype was found many times. The rearrangement uses TRBV7-2 and TRBJ2-1, with 9 bases that match TRBD2. CDR3 size: 16 residues. V lost 5 bases and J lost 7; bases outside the gene matches: 12. Germline V lookup: CDR1 SGHTA, CDR2 FQGNSA. CDR3 in amino acids: CASSPPSAGGGNEQFF. For the CDR3, the DNA is TGTGCCAGCAGCCCTCCGTCGGCGGGGGGGGGAAATGAGCAGTTCTTC.

On this clonotype: Just one base apart from a much larger clone, this may be a read error. V usage is TRBV27 and J usage is TRBJ2-3, with D possibly being TRBD2 (5 bases). Germline CDR1 reads MNHEY; CDR2 reads SMNVEV (reference sequence). This CDR3 contains 15 residues. Between the trimmed V and J ends, which lost 2 bases and 2 bases, there was a span of 11 bases. The CDR3 spells CASSLRGKNTDTQYF. The CDR3 region has the DNA TGTGCCAGCAGTTTACGGGGAAAAAACACAGATACGCAGTATTTT.

The chain carries TRBV4-2 and TRBJ1-5; D is uncertain. CDR3 size: 14 residues. V shed 1 base and J shed 5 bases, with 9 bases lying between them. Per the germline V gene, CDR1 is LGHNA and CDR2 is YNFKEQ. CDR3 amino acids: CASSQGRVYQPQHF. In DNA, the CDR3 is TGTGCCAGCAGCCAAGGGAGGGTTTATCAGCCCCAGCATTTT.

The chain couples TRBV19 to TRBJ2-1; D is perhaps TRBD2 (5 bases). This CDR3 spans 13 amino acids. Germline V gene data show CDR1 as LNHDA and CDR2 as SQIVND (reference sequence). V lost 3 bases, J lost 7 bases, and 10 bases lay in between. CDR3 nucleotides: TGTGCCAGTAGTATGGGGAGTGGGAATGAGCAGTTCTTC. It codes for CASSMGSGNEQFF.

This chain uses TRBV19 with TRBJ2-1; 8 nucleotides line up with TRBD2. The CDR3 has 18 amino acids. The V gene's germline CDR1 is LNHDA and CDR2 SQIVND (reference sequence). After removal of 1 base from V and 4 bases from J, the junction contained 12 bases not matched to a gene. In DNA, the CDR3 is TGTGCCAGTAGTATAGTAGGGACTAGTGCGGGGTTTTACAATGAGCAGTTCTTC. Protein sequence: CASSIVGTSAGFYNEQFF.

The CDR3 region has the DNA TGCAGCGTTCCCACTAGCGGGGACTCCTACAATGAGCAGTTCTTC. It encodes CSVPTSGDSYNEQFF. The V and J genes are TRBV29-1 and TRBJ2-1; 10 positions agree with TRBD2. This CDR3 comprises 15 residues. The trim removed 5 bases at V and 0 bases at J, leaving 4 bases unmatched. CDR1 is SQVTM, CDR2 ANQGSEA, per germline.

Ten or more counts support this clonotype. J is TRBJ2-5 and V is TRBV28; 13 nucleotides match TRBD2. Germline loops: CDR1 MDHEN, CDR2 SYDVKM. The CDR3 consists of 14 residues. The junction had 2 bases not matched to a gene; V was cut back by 5 bases and J by 5 bases. The DNA of the CDR3 is TGTGCCAGCAGTCGGACTAGCGGGGGTGAGACCCAGTACTTC. Protein: CASSRTSGGETQYF.

In this sample, this clonotype turned up many times. The chain employs TRBV5-8 and TRBJ1-1; D remains unclear. Looked up from germline, CDR1 is SGHTS and CDR2 is YDEGEE. V was shortened by 4 bases and J by 0 bases, with 10 bases between the two germline ends. CDR3 length equals 14 residues. The CDR3 region is CASSPFGMNTEAFF. The CDR3 DNA sequence: TGTGCCAGCAGCCCCTTTGGAATGAACACTGAAGCTTTCTTT.

The chain carries TRBV19 and TRBJ2-7; 11 positions agree with TRBD2. V dropped 6 bases and J dropped 0; count of bases not matched to a gene: 1. The CDR3 runs to 14 residues. CDR1 and CDR2 from the germline V gene are LNHDA and SQIVND (reference sequence). CDR3 sequence (DNA): TGTGCCAGTAGGACTAGCGGGGCCTCCTACGAGCAGTACTTC. Amino acid sequence: CASRTSGASYEQYF.

This clonotype was seen at least ten times. This rearrangement joins TRBV28 to TRBJ2-7; no clear D gene. CDR1 MDHEN and CDR2 SYDVKM come from the germline V gene. The CDR3 sequence is 15 residues long. V was shortened by 2 bases and J by 0 bases, with 11 bases between the two germline ends. For the CDR3, the DNA is TGTGCCAGCAGTTTAAGGGCTGTCCCCTCCTACGAGCAGTACTTC. The encoded protein is CASSLRAVPSYEQYF.

The chain combines TRBV6-1 with TRBJ2-7; the match to TRBD1 covers 8 bases. Germline values: CDR1 MNHNS, CDR2 SASEGT. This CDR3 has 13 residues. V trimming: 6 bases; J trimming: 5 bases; junction bases outside the gene matches: 6. This CDR3 is CASSSTGADEQYF. The CDR3 DNA sequence: TGTGCCAGCAGCTCGACAGGGGCCGACGAGCAGTACTTC.